A single T cell receptor (beta chain) is shown here with its context. Its antigen remains unknown. V was clipped by 0 bases and J by 12 bases, with 15 bases between them. CDR1 ENHRY and CDR2 SYGVKD come from the germline V gene. The CDR3 is made up of 13 amino acids. These data come from a study of T cells in Graves' hyperthyroidism and ophthalmopathy. Study-level results: Most thyroid clonotypes that were expanded above 0.001 also turned up in blood.

Patients aged 18 to 65 had newly diagnosed hyperthyroidism of under 2 months' duration. Together with thyroid ultrasound, orbital computed tomography, serum thyroxine and TRAb, clinical symptoms were used for diagnoses. Template material for amplifying TCR beta CDR3 regions consisted of RNA transcripts. Researchers ran a first-round RT-PCR on the TCR CDR3 using the HTBI primer set. TCRdb independently ran MiXCR on the multiplex PCR reads; one entry per CDR3 protein. The table lists around 280,000 distinct CDR3 sequences, about 13% of them singletons, with roughly 7.7% in the top ten. This sequence joins TRBV10-3 and TRBJ2-7; either TRBD1 or TRBD2 may supply D (5 bases each). The origin of this receptor is a woman between 40 and 50 years old with Graves' hyperthyroidism. Sequenced material: blood. CDR3 sequence (DNA): TGTGCCATCAGTGAGTCTGGGACCCCTCCGCCGTACTTC. This encodes CAISESGTPPPYF.